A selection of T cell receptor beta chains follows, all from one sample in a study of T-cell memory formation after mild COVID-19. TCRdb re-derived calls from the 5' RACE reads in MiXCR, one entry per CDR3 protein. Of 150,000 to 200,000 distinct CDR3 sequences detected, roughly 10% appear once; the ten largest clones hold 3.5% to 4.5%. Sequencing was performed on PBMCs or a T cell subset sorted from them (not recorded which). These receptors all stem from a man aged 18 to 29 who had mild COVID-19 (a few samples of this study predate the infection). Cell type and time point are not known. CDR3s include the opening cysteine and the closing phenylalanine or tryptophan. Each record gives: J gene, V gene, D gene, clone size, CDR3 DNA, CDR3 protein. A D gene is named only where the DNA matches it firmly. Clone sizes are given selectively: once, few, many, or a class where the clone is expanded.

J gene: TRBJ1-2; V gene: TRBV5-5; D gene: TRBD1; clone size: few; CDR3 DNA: TGTGCCAGCAGCTCGACAGGGGGCGGCTATGGCTACACCTTC; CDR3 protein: CASSSTGGGYGYTF
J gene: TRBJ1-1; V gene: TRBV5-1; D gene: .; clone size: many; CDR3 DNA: TGCGCCAGTGGTGAGGGGTCCAGCACTGAAGCTTTCTTT; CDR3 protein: CASGEGSSTEAFF
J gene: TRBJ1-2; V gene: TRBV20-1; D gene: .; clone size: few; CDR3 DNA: TGCAGTGCTAGGGTGGACAAGGGTCACTATGGCTACACCTTC; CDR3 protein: CSARVDKGHYGYTF
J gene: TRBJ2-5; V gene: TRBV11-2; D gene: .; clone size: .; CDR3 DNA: TGTGCCAGCAGCTTAGATCGGGGCAGTGTCCAAGAGACCCAGTACTTC; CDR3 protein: CASSLDRGSVQETQYF
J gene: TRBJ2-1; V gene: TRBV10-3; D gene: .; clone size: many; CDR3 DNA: TGTGCCATCAGTGACAGGGGACGGGTCAGTGGGCAGTTCTTC; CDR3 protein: CAISDRGRVSGQFF
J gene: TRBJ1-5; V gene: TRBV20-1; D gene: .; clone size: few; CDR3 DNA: TGCAGTGCGAGCCCTGACAGCAATCAGCCCCAGCATTTT; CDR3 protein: CSASPDSNQPQHF
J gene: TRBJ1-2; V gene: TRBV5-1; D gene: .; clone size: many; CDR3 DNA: TGCGCCAGCAGCTTGGTGGGCAGTCGGGGCTACACCTTC; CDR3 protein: CASSLVGSRGYTF
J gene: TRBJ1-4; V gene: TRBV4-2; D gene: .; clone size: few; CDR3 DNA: TGTGCCAGCAGCCAGCTGGGCAGCCCAACTAATGAAAAACTGTTTTTT; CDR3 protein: CASSQLGSPTNEKLFF
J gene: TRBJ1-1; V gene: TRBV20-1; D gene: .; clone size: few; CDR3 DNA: TGCAGTGCCCCCCCCAGGGGCCGGAACACTGAAGCTTTCTTT; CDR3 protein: CSAPPRGRNTEAFF
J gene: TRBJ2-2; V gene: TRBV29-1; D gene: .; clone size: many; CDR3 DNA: TGCAGCATCGCGGGGGCCTCTACCGGGGAGCTGTTTTTT; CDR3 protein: CSIAGASTGELFF
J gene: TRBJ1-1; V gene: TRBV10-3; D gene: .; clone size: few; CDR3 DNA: TGTGCCATCAGTGAGTGGGAATTGGGTGAAGCTTTCTTT; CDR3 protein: CAISEWELGEAFF
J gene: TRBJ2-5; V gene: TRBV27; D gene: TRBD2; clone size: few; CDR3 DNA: TGTGCCAGCAGAACCCACAGCGGGGGGGAGTACTTC; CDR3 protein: CASRTHSGGEYF
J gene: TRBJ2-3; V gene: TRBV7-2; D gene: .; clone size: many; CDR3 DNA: TGTGCCAGCAGCCGGAGGTTTACAGATACGCAGTATTTT; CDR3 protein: CASSRRFTDTQYF
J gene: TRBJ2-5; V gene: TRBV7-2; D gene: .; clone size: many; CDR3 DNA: TGTGCCAGCAGTAGGGGGGTCCAAGAGACCCAGTACTTC; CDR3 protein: CASSRGVQETQYF
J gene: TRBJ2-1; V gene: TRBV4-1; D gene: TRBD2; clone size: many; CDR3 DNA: TGCGCCAGCAGCCAAGATGGGACTAGCGGTCATAATCGTGGGCAGTTCTTC; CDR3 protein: CASSQDGTSGHNRGQFF
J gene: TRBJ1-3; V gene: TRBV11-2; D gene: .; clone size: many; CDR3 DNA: TGTGCCAGCAGCTTACGGGGGGGAGTAAACACCATATATTTT; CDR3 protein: CASSLRGGVNTIYF
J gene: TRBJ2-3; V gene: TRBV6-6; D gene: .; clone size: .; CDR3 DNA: TGTGCCAGCAGTGACCTGAGGGCAGATACGCAGTATTTT; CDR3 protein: CASSDLRADTQYF
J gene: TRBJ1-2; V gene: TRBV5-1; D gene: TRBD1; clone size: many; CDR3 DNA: TGCGCCAGCAGGCCTGGAAACAGGGGGCCCTTCCACTTC; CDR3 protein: CASRPGNRGPFHF
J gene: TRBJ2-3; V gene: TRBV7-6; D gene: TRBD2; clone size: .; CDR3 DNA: TGTGCCAGCAGCCGATTTAGCGGGGGGAGCACAGATACGCAGTATTTT; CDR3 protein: CASSRFSGGSTDTQYF
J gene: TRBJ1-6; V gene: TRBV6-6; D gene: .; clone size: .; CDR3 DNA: TGTGCCAGCAGTGAGACATATAATTCACCCCTCCACTTT; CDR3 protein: CASSETYNSPLHF
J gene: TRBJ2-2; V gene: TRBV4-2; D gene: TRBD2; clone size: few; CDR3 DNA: TGTGCCAGCAGCCCCGTAGCGGGGGGGTTGGCCGGGGAGCTGTTTTTT; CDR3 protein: CASSPVAGGLAGELFF
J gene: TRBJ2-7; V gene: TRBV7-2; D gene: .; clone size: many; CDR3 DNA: TGTGCCAGCAGCTTAGACCCAAAGTTCTACGAGCAGTACTTC; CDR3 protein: CASSLDPKFYEQYF
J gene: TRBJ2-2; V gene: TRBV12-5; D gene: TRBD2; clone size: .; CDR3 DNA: TGTGCTAGTGGTTTGGCCCTAGCGGGGGCCTGGAACACCGGGGAGCTGTTTTTT; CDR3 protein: CASGLALAGAWNTGELFF
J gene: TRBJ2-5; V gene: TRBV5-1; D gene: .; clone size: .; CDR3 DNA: TGCGCCAGCAGCTTGGTCACTGAAGGGGAGACCCAGTACTTC; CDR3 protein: CASSLVTEGETQYF
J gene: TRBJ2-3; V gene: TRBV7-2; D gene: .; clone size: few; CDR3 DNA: TGTGCCAGCAGCTTAGTAGTGGGGAGCACAGATACGCAGTATTTT; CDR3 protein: CASSLVVGSTDTQYF
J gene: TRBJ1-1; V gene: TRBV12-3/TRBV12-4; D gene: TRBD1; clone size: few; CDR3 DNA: TGTGCCAGTACCCGGGACAGGGTAGGAGGTACGACTGAAGCTTTCTTT; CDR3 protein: CASTRDRVGGTTEAFF
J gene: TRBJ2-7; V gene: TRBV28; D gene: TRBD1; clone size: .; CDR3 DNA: TGTGCCAGCAGGACGACAGGGGGCGAGCAGTACTTC; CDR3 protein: CASRTTGGEQYF
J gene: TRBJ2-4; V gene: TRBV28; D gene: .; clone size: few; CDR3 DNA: TGTGCCAGCACCCATCGACAGGGAGGGCGGAACATTCAGTACTTC; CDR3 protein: CASTHRQGGRNIQYF
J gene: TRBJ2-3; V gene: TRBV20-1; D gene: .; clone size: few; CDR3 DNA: TGCAGTTCTTCTCCAGACACGGCAGATACGCAGTATTTT; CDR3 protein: CSSSPDTADTQYF
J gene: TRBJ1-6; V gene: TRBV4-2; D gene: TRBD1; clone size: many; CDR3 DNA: TGTGCCAGCAGCCCGGACAGGGATTCACCCCTCCACTTT; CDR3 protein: CASSPDRDSPLHF
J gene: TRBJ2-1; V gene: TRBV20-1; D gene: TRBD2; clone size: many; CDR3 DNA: TGCAGTGCGGGGACTAGCGTTCTTAATGAGCAGTTCTTC; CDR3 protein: CSAGTSVLNEQFF
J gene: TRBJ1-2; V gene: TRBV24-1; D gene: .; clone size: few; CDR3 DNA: TGTGCCACCAGTGAAGTAGGACAGAGCTATGGCTACACCTTC; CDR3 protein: CATSEVGQSYGYTF
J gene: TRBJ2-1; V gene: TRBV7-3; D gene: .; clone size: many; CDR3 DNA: TGTGCCAGCAGCTTAAACCCCCGGGATGAGCAGTTCTTC; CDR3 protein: CASSLNPRDEQFF
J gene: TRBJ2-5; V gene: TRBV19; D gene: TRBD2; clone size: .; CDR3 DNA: TGTGCCAGTAGTACCTACAGCGGGGGACACCAAGAGACCCAGTACTTC; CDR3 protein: CASSTYSGGHQETQYF
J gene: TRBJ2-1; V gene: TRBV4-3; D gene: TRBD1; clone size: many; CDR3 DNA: TGCGCCAGCAGCCTAGCCGGGACAGGGGATTACAATGAGCAGTTCTTC; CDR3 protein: CASSLAGTGDYNEQFF
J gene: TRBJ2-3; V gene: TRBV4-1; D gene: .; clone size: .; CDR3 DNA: TGCGCCAGCAGCCTGTACAGCCAATCAGATACGCAGTATTTT; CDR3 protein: CASSLYSQSDTQYF
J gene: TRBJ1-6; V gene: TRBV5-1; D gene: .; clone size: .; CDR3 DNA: TGCGCCAGCAGGGGACTGAGCTCCTATAATTCACCCCTCCACTTT; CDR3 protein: CASRGLSSYNSPLHF
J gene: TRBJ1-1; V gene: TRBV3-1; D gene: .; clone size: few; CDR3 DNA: TGTGCCAGCAGCCTCCATACAGGAGGGAACACTGAAGCTTTCTTT; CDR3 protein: CASSLHTGGNTEAFF
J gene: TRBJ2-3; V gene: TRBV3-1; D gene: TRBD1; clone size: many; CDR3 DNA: TGTGCCAGCAGCCCCCGGGACAGGGGGCATCTGGACGCAGATACGCAGTATTTT; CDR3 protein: CASSPRDRGHLDADTQYF
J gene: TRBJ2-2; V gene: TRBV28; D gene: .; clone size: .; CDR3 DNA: TGTGCCAGCATTCGCTCGGTAGCCGGGGAGCTGTTTTTT; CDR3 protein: CASIRSVAGELFF
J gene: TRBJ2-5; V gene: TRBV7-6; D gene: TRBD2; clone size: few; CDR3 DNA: TGTGCCAGCACGGGAAGTAGCGGGGGCGAGACCCAGTACTTC; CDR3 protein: CASTGSSGGETQYF
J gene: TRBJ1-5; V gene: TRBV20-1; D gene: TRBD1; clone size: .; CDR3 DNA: TGCAGTGCTAGAGATCCAGGACAGGCGAATCAGCCCCAGCATTTT; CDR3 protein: CSARDPGQANQPQHF
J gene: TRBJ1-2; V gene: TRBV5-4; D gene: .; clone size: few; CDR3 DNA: TGTGCCAGCAGCTTGGATCCAGGGAGTGATGGCTACACCTTC; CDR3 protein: CASSLDPGSDGYTF
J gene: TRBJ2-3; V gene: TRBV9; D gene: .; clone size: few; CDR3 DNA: TGTGCCAGCAGCGTAGGTTACGGATCTAGCACAGATACGCAGTATTTT; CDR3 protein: CASSVGYGSSTDTQYF
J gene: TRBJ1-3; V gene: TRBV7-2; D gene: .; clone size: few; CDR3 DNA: TGTGCCAGCAGCTTTTCAGAAGGAAACACCATATATTTT; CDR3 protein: CASSFSEGNTIYF
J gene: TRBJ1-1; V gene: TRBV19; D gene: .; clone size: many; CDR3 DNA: TGTGCCAGTAGTATTGGGGCAGACACTGAAGCTTTCTTT; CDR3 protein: CASSIGADTEAFF
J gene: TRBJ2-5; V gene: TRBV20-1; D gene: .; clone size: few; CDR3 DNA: TGCAGTGCTTTCCAAGCTAACTCCTGGGAGACCCAGTACTTC; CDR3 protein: CSAFQANSWETQYF
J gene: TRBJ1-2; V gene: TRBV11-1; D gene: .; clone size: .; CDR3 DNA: TGTGCCAGCAGCGAGATGGGACACGGGGGCACCTTC; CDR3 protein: CASSEMGHGGTF
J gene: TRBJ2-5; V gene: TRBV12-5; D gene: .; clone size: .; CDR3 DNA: TGTGCTAGTCAGGGCCCCGGAAAGACCCAGTACTTC; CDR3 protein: CASQGPGKTQYF
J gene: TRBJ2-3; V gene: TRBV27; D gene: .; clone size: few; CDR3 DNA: TGTGCCAGCAGCTTGAGTACTAGCACAGATACGCAGTATTTT; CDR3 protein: CASSLSTSTDTQYF
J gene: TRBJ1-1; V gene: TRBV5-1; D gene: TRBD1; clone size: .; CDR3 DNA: TGCGCCAGCAGCCGCGACAGGGGAGAATCTGAAGCTTTCTTT; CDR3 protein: CASSRDRGESEAFF
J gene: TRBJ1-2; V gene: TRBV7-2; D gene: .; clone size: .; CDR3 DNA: TGTGCCAGCAGCTTAGAGCCCCAGGGTTACGGCTACACCTTC; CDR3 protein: CASSLEPQGYGYTF